These T cell receptor beta chains were read from a single sample in a study of beta chain features in type 1 diabetes. Profiling relied on immunoSEQ multiplex PCR, and the TCRdb table lists in-frame clones only, not all of them. The data hold some 410,000 clones, with about an eighth observed a single time. Sequencing input: naive CD4+ T cells from blood. The receptors were sampled from a woman between 18 and 29 years old in good health. The CDR3 runs from the conserved cysteine through the conserved F or W. Fields, in order: J gene, V gene, CDR3 protein.

>TRBJ2-5|TRBV4-2
CASSHRRGGETQYF
>TRBJ1-4|TRBV30
CAWSDRGRGNEKLFF
>TRBJ2-5|TRBV21-1
CARNGSQETQYF
>TRBJ2-1|TRBV4-1
CASSQGPTYNEQFF
>TRBJ2-5|TRBV7-9
CASSRGQIQETQYF
>TRBJ2-3|TRBV7-3
CASSYRTDTQYF
>TRBJ1-4|TRBV29-1
CSVAYNEKLFF
>TRBJ2-6|TRBV5-1
CASSQAGANVLTF
>TRBJ2-1|TRBV9
CASSAGTGGYNEQFF
>TRBJ1-1|TRBV7-9
CASSLQGGDTEAFF
>TRBJ1-1|TRBV18
CASSPRQGWGNTEAFF
>TRBJ2-1|TRBV7-2
CASSSGLAAGEQFF
>TRBJ2-7|TRBV10-2
CASASGTYEQYF
>TRBJ1-1|TRBV25-1
CASSDRGRDTEAFF
>TRBJ2-1|TRBV7-8
CASSRLLGLSGEQFF
>TRBJ1-4|TRBV27
CASSLTSERREKLFF
>TRBJ2-2|TRBV7-2
CASSLVPPGNTGELFF
>TRBJ2-4|TRBV28
CASSSPPLAKNIQYF
>TRBJ2-6|TRBV18
CASSPQGAGANVLTF
>TRBJ2-1|TRBV7-9
CASSPSGRVRRSFF
>TRBJ2-1|TRBV7-9
CASSSRGGTSGLNEQFF
>TRBJ1-2|TRBV29-1
CSVERMGYTF
>TRBJ1-5|TRBV30
CAWSVLDRGPWQPQHF
>TRBJ2-3|TRBV9
CASSVGSLGLDTDTQYF
>TRBJ2-3|TRBV29-1
CSVGESTPDDTQYF
>TRBJ2-3|TRBV7-2
CASSLAQYTDTQYF
>TRBJ2-7|TRBV7-6
CASSDFEDEQYF
>TRBJ1-2|TRBV5-1
CASRTGELSHLGYTF
>TRBJ2-5|TRBV5-1
CASSLPAGAPETQYF
>TRBJ2-5|TRBV21-1
CASSKPLADQETQYF
>TRBJ2-6|TRBV2
CASSLSSGANVLTF
>TRBJ2-7|TRBV7-8
CASSLQTGVLYEQYF
>TRBJ2-5|TRBV29-1
CSVKLAQETQYF
>TRBJ2-5|TRBV6-6
CASSSRETQYF
>TRBJ1-2|TRBV4-1
CASSSHRTGVPAGYTF
>TRBJ2-6|TRBV5-1
CASSSIPGANVLTF
>TRBJ1-6|TRBV28
CASSSPAGSRGPHF
>TRBJ2-1|TRBV10-3
CAISALQGPNEQFF
>TRBJ2-7|TRBV5-1
CASSPTDGEQYF
>TRBJ2-3|TRBV15
CATSRSTGADTQYF
>TRBJ1-2|TRBV5-4
CASSLVGVGYTF
>TRBJ2-3|TRBV29-1
CSSGPRTDTQYF
>TRBJ2-3|TRBV4-2
CASSQENLVGPDTQYF
>TRBJ2-3|TRBV5-1
CASSLSRGSDTQYF
>TRBJ2-3|TRBV19
CASSILFLDTQYF
>TRBJ1-4|TRBV5-4
CASSTGGPTNEKLFF
>TRBJ2-3|TRBV9
CASSVLGGPDTQYF
>TRBJ2-5|TRBV29-1
CSVLGSETQYF
>TRBJ2-2|TRBV2
CASRRNGELFF
>TRBJ2-5|TRBV21-1
CASSKKRALQETQYF
>TRBJ1-5|TRBV7-9
CASSPHGRPNQPQHF
>TRBJ2-5|TRBV9
CASSLGQVQETQYF
>TRBJ2-5|TRBV25-1
CASSSLDSGSLETQYF
>TRBJ2-7|TRBV6-1
CASRDTNSYEQYF
>TRBJ2-5|TRBV7-9
CASSPGTAQETQYF
>TRBJ2-1|TRBV29-1
CSVKGTSGATEQFF
>TRBJ2-7|TRBV7-2
CASSFGAPPSSYEQYF
>TRBJ1-4|TRBV7-9
CASSYQGVAEKLFF
>TRBJ1-2|TRBV4-3
CASSSVEAGYGYTF
>TRBJ1-5|TRBV7-3
CASSRNRLSNQPQHF